This TCR beta chain was captured in a study of blood T cell repertoires in COVID-19. For the study at large: Samples came from the United States, Italy and Spain, spanning acute and convalescent COVID-19.

V lost 6 bases, J lost 13 bases, and 8 bases stayed unmatched. CDR3 length equals 12 residues. Germline V gene data show CDR1 as MNHNY and CDR2 as SVGAGI (reference sequence). As handled by the study authors: By means of reference gene primer amplification, nucleated cell counts were estimated. TCRdb keeps only in-frame clones here, not all; method: immunoSEQ multiplex PCR. The V and J calls and the clone size are those of that table, but D and trimming were determined from the DNA. Of 30,000 to 40,000 clones listed, approximately 89% are singletons. This TCR was sampled from a man in his fifties or sixties with active COVID-19. This rearrangement joins TRBV6-6 to TRBJ2-1; 8 nucleotides line up with TRBD2. Input material: peripheral blood. CDR3 residues: CASRAPGGDQFF. Here the CDR3 DNA reads TGTGCCAGCAGGGCACCGGGGGGGGATCAGTTCTTC.